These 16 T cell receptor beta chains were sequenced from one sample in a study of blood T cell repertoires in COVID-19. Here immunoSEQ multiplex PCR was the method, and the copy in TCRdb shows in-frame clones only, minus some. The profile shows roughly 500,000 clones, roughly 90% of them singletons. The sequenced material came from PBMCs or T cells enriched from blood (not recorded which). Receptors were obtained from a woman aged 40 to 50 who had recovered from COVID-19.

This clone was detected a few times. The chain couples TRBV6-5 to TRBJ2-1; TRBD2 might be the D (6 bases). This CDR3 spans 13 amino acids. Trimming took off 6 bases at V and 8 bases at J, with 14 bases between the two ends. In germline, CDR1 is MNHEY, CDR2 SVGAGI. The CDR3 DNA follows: TGTGCCAGCAGGGCTAGCGACGGTGATGAGCAGTTCTTC. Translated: CASRASDGDEQFF.

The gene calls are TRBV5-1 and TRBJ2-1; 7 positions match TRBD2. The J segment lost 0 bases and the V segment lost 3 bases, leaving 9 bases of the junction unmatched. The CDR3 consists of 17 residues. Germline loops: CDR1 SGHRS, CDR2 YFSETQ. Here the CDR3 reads CASSSPLRDYSYNEQFF. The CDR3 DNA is TGCGCCAGCAGCTCGCCCCTCCGGGACTACTCCTACAATGAGCAGTTCTTC.

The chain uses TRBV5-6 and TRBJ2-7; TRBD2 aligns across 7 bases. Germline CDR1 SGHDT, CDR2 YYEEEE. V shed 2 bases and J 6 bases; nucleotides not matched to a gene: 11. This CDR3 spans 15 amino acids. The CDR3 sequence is CASSFITSAYSEQYF. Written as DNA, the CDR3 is TGTGCCAGCAGCTTTATAACTAGCGCTTATTCCGAGCAGTACTTC.

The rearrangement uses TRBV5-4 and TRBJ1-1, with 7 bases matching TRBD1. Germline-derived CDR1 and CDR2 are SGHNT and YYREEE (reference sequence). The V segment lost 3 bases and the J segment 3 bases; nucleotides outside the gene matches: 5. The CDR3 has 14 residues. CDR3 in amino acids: CASSWSTGDTEAFF. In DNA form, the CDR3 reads TGTGCCAGCAGCTGGAGTACAGGGGACACTGAAGCTTTCTTT.

CDR3 nucleotides: TGTGCCAGCAGCAAAGTGGGGCAGCGAAAAGAGACCCAGTACTTC. The encoded protein is CASSKVGQRKETQYF. The rearrangement joins TRBV21-1 to TRBJ2-5; the listed D gene, TRBD1, was not tested against the DNA. TRBV21-1 constitutes a pseudogene. The CDR3 contains 15 residues.

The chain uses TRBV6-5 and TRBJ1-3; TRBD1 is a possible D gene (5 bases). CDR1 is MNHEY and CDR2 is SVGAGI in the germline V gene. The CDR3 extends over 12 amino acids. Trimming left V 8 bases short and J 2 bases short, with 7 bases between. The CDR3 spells CASAGPGNTIYF. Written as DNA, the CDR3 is TGTGCCAGCGCAGGGCCTGGAAACACCATATATTTT.

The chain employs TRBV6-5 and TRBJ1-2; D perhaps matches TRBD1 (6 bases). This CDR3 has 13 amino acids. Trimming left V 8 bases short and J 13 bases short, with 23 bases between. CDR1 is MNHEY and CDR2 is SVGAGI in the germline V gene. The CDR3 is CASASPGTIGPTF. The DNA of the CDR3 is TGTGCCAGCGCTAGTCCCGGGACAATAGGACCCACCTTC.

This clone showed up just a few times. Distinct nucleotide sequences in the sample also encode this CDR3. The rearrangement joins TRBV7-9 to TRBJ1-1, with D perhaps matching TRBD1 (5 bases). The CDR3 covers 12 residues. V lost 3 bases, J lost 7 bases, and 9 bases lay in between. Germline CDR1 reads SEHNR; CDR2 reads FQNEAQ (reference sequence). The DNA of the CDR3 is TGTGCCAGCAGCTTGGGGGGACTTGAAGCTTTCTTT. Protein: CASSLGGLEAFF.

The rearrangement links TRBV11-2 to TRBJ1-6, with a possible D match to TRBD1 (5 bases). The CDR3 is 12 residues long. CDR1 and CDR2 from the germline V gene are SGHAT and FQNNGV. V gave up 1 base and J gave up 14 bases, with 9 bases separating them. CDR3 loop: CASSLAGRTLHF. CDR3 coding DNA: TGTGCCAGCAGCTTAGCAGGGCGCACCCTCCACTTT. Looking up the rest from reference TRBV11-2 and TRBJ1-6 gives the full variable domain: EAGVAQSPRYKIIEKRQSVAFWCNPISGHATLYWYQQILGQGPKLLIQFQNNGVVDDSQLPKDRFSAERLKGVDSTLKIQPAKLEDSAVYLCASSLAGRTLHFGNGTRLTVT.

The CDR3 bases are TGTGCCAGCAGCAGAAAAACAGGGGGTGGGCAGCCCCAGCATTTT. Its protein product is CASSRKTGGGQPQHF. The V call is TRBV21-1, the J call TRBJ1-5; TRBD1 was called by the table and not checked on the DNA. TRBV21-1 is a pseudogene segment. This CDR3 contains 15 residues.

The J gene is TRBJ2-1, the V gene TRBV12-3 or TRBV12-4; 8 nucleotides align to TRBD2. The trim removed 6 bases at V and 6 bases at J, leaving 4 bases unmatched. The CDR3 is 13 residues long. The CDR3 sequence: CASSPSGPNEQFF. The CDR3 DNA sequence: TGTGCCAGCAGCCCTAGCGGGCCCAATGAGCAGTTCTTC.

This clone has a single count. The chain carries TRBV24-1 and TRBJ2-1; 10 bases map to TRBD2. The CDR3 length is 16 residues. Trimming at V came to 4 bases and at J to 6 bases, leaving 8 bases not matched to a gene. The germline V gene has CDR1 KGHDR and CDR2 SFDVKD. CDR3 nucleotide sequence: TGTGCCACCAGTGACCCCGGGACTAGCGCCTCCAATGAGCAGTTCTTC. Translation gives CATSDPGTSASNEQFF.

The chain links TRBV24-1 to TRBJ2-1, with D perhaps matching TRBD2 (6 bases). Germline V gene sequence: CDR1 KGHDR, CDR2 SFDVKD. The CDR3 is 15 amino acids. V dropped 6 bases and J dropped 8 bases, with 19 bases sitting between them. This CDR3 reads CATSPAFTTGDEQFF. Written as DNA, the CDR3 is TGTGCCACCAGTCCGGCCTTCACGACGGGGGATGAGCAGTTCTTC.

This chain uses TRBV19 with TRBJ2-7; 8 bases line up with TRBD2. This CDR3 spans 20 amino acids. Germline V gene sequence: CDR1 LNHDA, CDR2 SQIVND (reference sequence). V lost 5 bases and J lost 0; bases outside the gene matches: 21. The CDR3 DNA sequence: TGTGCCAGTAGTTCGGAAGGGATTCGGGGTCTACTAGCGGACTCCTACGAGCAGTACTTC. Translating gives CASSSEGIRGLLADSYEQYF.

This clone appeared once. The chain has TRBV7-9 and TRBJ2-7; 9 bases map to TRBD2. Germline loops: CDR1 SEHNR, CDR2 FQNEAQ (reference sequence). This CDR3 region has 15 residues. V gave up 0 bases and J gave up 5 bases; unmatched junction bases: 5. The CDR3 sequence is CASSLAVTSGDEQYF. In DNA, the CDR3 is TGTGCCAGCAGCTTAGCCGTGACTAGCGGTGACGAGCAGTACTTC.

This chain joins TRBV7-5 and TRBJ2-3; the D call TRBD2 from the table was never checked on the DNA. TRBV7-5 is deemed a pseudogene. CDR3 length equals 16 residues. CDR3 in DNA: TGTGCCAGAAGCCCCATTTGTGGAGCTAGCACAGATACGCAGTATTTT. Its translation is CARSPICGASTDTQYF.